This T cell receptor (beta chain) was observed in a study of T-cell memory formation after mild COVID-19. This CDR3 contains 13 residues. Germline V gives CDR1 LGHDT, CDR2 YNNKEL (reference sequence). V was pared by 0 bases and J by 6 bases, with 9 bases between. This clonotype was picked up a small number of times. With constant-segment primers, 5'RACE yielded cDNA libraries of TCR alpha and TCR beta that carried sample barcodes and UMIs. Via MiXCR, TCRdb re-called the 5' RACE reads, giving one row per CDR3 protein. This sample has around 250,000 distinct CDR3 sequences; around 17% occur once, and the top ten carry 22%.

This clonotype was sampled from a man aged 18 to 29 who had mild COVID-19 (a few samples of this study predate the infection). Cell type and time point are not known. The sequencing sample was made of PBMCs or a T cell subset sorted from them (not recorded which). The chain couples TRBV3-1 to TRBJ2-7, with D perhaps matching TRBD1 (6 bases). CDR3 region: CASSQDLGGEQYF. For the CDR3, the DNA is TGTGCCAGCAGCCAAGATCTAGGGGGCGAGCAGTACTTC.